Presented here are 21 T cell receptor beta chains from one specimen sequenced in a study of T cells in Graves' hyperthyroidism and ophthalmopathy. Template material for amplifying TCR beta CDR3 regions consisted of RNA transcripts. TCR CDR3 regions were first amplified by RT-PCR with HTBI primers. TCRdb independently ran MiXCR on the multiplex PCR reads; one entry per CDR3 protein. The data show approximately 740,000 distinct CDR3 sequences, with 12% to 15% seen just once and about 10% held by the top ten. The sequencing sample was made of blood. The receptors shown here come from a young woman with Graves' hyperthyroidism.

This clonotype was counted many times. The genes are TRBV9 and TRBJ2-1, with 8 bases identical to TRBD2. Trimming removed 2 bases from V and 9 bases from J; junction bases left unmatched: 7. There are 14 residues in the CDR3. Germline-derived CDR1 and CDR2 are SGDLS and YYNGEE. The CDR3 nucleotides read TGTGCCAGCAGCGTCGGGACTAGTACATCTGAGCAGTTCTTC. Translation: CASSVGTSTSEQFF.

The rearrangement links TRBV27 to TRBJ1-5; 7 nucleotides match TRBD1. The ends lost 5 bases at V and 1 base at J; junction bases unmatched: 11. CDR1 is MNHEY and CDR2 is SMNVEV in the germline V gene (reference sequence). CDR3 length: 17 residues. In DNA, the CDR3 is TGTGCCAGCAGTCCAACAGGGGTATGGGGGAGCAATCAGCCCCAGCATTTT. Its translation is CASSPTGVWGSNQPQHF.

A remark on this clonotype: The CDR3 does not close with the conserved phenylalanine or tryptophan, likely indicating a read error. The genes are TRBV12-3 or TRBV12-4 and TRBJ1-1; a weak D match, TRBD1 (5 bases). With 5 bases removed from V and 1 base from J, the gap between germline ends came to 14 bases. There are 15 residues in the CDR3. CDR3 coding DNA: TGTGCCAGCAGTCGGGACTTTGGGGCGAACACTGAAGCTTTCGTT. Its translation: CASSRDFGANTEAFV.

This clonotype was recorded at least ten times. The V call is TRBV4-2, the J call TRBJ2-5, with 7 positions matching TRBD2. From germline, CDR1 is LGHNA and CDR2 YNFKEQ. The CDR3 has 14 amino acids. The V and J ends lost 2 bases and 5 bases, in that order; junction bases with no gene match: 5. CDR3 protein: CASSQPGGLETQYF. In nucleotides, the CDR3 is TGTGCCAGCAGCCAACCGGGAGGACTGGAGACCCAGTACTTC.

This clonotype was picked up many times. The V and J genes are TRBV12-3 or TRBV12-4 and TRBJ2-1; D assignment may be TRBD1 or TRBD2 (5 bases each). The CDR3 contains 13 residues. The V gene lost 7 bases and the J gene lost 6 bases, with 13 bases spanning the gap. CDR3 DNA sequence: TGTGCCAGCACCCTCACTAGGGGCAATGAGCAGTTCTTC. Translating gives CASTLTRGNEQFF.

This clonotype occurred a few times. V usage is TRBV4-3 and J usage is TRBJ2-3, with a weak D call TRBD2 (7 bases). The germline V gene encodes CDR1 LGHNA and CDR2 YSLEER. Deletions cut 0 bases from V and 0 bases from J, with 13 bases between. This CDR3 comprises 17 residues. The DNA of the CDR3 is TGCGCCAGCAGCCAAGAGGGGGCGGGAGTGAGCACAGATACGCAGTATTTT. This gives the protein CASSQEGAGVSTDTQYF.

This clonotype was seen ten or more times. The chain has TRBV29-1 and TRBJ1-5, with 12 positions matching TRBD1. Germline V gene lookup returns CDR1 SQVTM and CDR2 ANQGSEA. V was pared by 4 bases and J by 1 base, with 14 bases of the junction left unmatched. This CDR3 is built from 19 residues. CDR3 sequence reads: CSVAVGTGGDRVSNQPQHF. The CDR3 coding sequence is TGCAGCGTTGCAGTAGGGACAGGGGGCGATAGGGTGAGCAATCAGCCCCAGCATTTT.

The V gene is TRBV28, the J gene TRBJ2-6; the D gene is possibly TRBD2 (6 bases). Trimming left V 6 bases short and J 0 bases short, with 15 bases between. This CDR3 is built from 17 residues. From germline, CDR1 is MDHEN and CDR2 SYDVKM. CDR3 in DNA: TGTGCCAGCAGGGAGGGCATGGGGAACTCTGGGGCCAACGTCCTGACTTTC. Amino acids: CASREGMGNSGANVLTF.

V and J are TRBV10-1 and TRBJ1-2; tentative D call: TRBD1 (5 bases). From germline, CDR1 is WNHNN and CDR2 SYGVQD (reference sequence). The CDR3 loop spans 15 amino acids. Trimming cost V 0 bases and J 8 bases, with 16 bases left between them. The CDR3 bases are TGCGCCAGCAGTGAGTCGACCCGGGGACCTCGGGGCTACACCTTC. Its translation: CASSESTRGPRGYTF.

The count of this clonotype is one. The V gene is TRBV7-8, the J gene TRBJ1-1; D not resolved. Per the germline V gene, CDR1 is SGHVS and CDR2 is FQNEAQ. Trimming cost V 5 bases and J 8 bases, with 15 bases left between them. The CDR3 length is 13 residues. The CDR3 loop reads CASSEGIGDEAFF. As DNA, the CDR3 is TGTGCCAGCAGCGAAGGGATAGGCGACGAAGCTTTCTTT.

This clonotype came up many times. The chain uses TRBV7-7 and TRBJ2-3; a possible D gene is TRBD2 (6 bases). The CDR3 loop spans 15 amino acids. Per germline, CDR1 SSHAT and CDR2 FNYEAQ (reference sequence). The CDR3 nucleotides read TGTGCTACGTCCAGTAGCGGTCAGCCCACAGATACGCAGTATTTT. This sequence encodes CATSSSGQPTDTQYF.

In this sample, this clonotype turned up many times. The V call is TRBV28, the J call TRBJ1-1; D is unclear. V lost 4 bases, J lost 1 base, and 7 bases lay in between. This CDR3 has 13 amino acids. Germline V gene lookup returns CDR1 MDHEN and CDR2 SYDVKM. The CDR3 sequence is CASSSAQNTEAFF. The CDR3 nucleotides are TGTGCCAGCAGTTCCGCCCAGAACACTGAAGCTTTCTTT.

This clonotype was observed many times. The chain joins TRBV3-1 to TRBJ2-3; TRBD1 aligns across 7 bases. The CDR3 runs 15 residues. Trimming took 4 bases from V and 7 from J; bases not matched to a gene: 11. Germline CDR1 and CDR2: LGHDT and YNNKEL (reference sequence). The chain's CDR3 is CASSPRQGVENTQYF. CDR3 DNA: TGTGCCAGCAGCCCCAGACAGGGTGTGGAAAATACGCAGTATTTT.

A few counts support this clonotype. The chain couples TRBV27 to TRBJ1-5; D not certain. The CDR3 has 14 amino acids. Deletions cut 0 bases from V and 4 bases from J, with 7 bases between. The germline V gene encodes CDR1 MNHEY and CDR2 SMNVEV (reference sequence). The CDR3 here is CASSLSGINQPQHF. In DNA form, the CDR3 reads TGTGCCAGCAGTTTATCGGGAATAAATCAGCCCCAGCATTTT.

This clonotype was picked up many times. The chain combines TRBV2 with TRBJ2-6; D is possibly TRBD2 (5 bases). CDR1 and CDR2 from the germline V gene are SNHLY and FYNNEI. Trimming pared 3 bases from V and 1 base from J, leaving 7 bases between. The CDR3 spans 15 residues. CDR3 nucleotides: TGTGCCAGCAGTGATGAGGGATCTGGGGCCAACGTCCTGACTTTC. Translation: CASSDEGSGANVLTF.

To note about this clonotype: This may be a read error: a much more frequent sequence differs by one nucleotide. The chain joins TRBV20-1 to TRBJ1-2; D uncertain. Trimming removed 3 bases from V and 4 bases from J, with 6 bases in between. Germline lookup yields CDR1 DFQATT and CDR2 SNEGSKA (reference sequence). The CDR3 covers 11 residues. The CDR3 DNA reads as TGCAGTGCTAGCGTGGGCTATGGCTACACCTTC. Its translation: CSASVGYGYTF.

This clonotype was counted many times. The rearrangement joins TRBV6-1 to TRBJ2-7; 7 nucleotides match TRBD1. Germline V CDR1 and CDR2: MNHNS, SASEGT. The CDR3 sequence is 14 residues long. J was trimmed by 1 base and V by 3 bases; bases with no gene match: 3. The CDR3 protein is CASSDGTDSYEQYF. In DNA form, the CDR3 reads TGTGCCAGCAGTGACGGGACAGATTCCTACGAGCAGTACTTC.

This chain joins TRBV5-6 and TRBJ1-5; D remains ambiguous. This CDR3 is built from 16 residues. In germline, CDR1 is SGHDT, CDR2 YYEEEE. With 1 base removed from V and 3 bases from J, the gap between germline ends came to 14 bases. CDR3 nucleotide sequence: TGTGCCAGCAGCTTGCGGGATGGCCATCTCAATCAGCCCCAGCATTTT. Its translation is CASSLRDGHLNQPQHF.

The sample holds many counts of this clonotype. CDR3 DNA: TGTGCCAGCAGCTGGGAGTTGACCCAGTACTTC. Translating it yields CASSWELTQYF. V and J are TRBV11-2 and TRBJ2-5, with TRBD2 as a possible D gene (5 bases). Per the germline V gene, CDR1 is SGHAT and CDR2 is FQNNGV. This CDR3 spans 11 amino acids. Deletions cut 4 bases from V and 7 bases from J, with 7 bases between.

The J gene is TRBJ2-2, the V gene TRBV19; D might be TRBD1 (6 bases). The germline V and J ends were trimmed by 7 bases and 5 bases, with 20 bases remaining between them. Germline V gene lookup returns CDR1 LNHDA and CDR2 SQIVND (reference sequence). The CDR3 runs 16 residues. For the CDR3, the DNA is TGTGCCAGTACCCGGCTGGGGGCCCCGGGAACCGGGGAGCTGTTTTTT. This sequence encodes CASTRLGAPGTGELFF.

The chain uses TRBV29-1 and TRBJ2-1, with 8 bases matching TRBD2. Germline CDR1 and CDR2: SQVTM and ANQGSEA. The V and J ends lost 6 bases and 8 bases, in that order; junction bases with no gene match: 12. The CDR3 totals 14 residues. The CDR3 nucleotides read TGCAGCGTGTCCGGGACTAGAGGCCCGCATGAGCAGTTCTTC. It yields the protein CSVSGTRGPHEQFF.